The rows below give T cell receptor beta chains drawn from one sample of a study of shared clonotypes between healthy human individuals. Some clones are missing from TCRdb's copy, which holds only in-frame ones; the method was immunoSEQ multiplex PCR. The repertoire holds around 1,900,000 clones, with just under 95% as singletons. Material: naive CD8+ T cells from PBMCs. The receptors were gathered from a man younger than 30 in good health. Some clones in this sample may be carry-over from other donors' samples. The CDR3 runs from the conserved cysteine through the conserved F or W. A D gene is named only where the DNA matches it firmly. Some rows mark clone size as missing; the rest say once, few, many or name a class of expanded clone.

TGTGCCATCAGTGACGTGCGGCGGACCAAGGAGGAGACCCAGTACTTC CAISDVRRTKEETQYF TRBJ2-5 TRBV10-3 NA NA
TGTGCCAGCAGTCCTCTAACTGTCCTAGCGGAATACTACGAGCAGTACTTC CASSPLTVLAEYYEQYF TRBJ2-7 TRBV27 TRBD2 NA
TGTGCCAGCAGCCCCCGACAGGGGACGAACACCGGGGAGCTGTTTTTT CASSPRQGTNTGELFF TRBJ2-2 TRBV7-9 TRBD1 NA
TGCGCCAGCAGCTGGACAGGGGATGGCGAGCAGTACTTC CASSWTGDGEQYF TRBJ2-7 TRBV5-1 TRBD1 NA
TGTGCCAGCAGTTTATCCGGGACTTTGGGGGAGTATGAGCAGTTCTTC CASSLSGTLGEYEQFF TRBJ2-1 TRBV28 NA NA
TGTGCCAGCAGTGATCGGGCCGAAAACACTGAAGCTTTCTTT CASSDRAENTEAFF TRBJ1-1 TRBV6-1 NA NA
TGTGCCAGCAGCTCAAGACAGGGCTGGACAGATACGCAGTATTTT CASSSRQGWTDTQYF TRBJ2-3 TRBV5-6 TRBD1 NA
TGTGCCAGCAGTGAATGGGGGGCTGAAGCTTTCTTT CASSEWGAEAFF TRBJ1-1 TRBV25-1 NA NA
TGTGCCAGCAGCCAGACTAGCGGGAGGGCCAATGAGCAGTTCTTC CASSQTSGRANEQFF TRBJ2-1 TRBV4-2 TRBD2 NA
TGTGCCAGCAGTGAGTTTAATCGGGGAAACACCGGGGAGCTGTTTTTT CASSEFNRGNTGELFF TRBJ2-2 TRBV25-1 NA NA
TGTGCCAGCAGCTTGTCTTTACTAGTGAACGAGCAGTACTTC CASSLSLLVNEQYF TRBJ2-7 TRBV5-6 NA NA
TGTGCCAGTAGTATCGGGAGTAGCGTATACGAGCAGTACTTC CASSIGSSVYEQYF TRBJ2-7 TRBV19 NA once
TGTGCCAGCAGCCCCCAGGTCGGGGACTCTGGAAACACCATATATTTT CASSPQVGDSGNTIYF TRBJ1-3 TRBV7-8 NA NA
TGTGCCAGCAGCGTAGACGGGGAGGGAGATACGCAGTATTTT CASSVDGEGDTQYF TRBJ2-3 TRBV9 TRBD2 NA
TGTGCCAGCAGCCAGGTAGGACTAGCGCTAGAAGAGCAGTACTTC CASSQVGLALEEQYF TRBJ2-7 TRBV7-2 TRBD2 NA
TGCAGCGTTGTGACGAGGAGTGGAAACACCATATATTTT CSVVTRSGNTIYF TRBJ1-3 TRBV29-1 NA NA
TGTGCCAGCAGGACAAAAGGTTCGGGGTTTGGGGAGACCCAGTACTTC CASRTKGSGFGETQYF TRBJ2-5 TRBV2 NA NA
TGCGCCAGCAGCCAAGGTGCCCTCGGGTACGAGCAGTACTTC CASSQGALGYEQYF TRBJ2-7 TRBV4-1 NA NA
TGTGCCAGCAGCTCAGGACAGGGCGGAAACACCATATATTTT CASSSGQGGNTIYF TRBJ1-3 TRBV11-2 TRBD1 NA
TGCAGCGTTATGGACAGGACTCGCACAGATACGCAGTATTTT CSVMDRTRTDTQYF TRBJ2-3 TRBV29-1 TRBD1 NA
TGTGCCAGCAGCGGATGGGACAGGTACGACGAGCAGTACTTC CASSGWDRYDEQYF TRBJ2-7 TRBV11-2 TRBD1 NA
TGTGCCACCAGCAGAGTATGGGGACGAAACTACGAGCAGTACTTC CATSRVWGRNYEQYF TRBJ2-7 TRBV15 NA NA
TGTGCCAGCAGTGAATCAAAGCATAGAGATCAGAGCTCCTACGAGCAGTACTTC CASSESKHRDQSSYEQYF TRBJ2-7 TRBV2 NA NA
TGTGCCAGCGATTCGCGACTAGTAACTAAAAACATTCAGTACTTC CASDSRLVTKNIQYF TRBJ2-4 TRBV28 NA once
TGTGCCAGTGGGACAGGGGTCTCTGGGGCCAACGTCCTGACTTTC CASGTGVSGANVLTF TRBJ2-6 TRBV9 TRBD1 NA
TGTGCCAGCAGCTTCCCAGGGGGCATCAATGGCTACACCTTC CASSFPGGINGYTF TRBJ1-2 TRBV7-9 TRBD1 NA
TGTGCCAGCAGTTACCTCGGTCAGAGCACAGATACGCAGTATTTT CASSYLGQSTDTQYF TRBJ2-3 TRBV6-6 NA NA
TGTGCCAGCAGCCAATTACTAGCGAACTTCTACGAGCAGTACTTC CASSQLLANFYEQYF TRBJ2-7 TRBV14 TRBD2 NA
TGTGCCAGCAGTTACTCGGTCCGAGAAGGCTACACCTTC CASSYSVREGYTF TRBJ1-2 TRBV6-5 NA NA
TGTGCCAGCAGTTTCCGGGACAGCGTCGAGACCCAGTACTTC CASSFRDSVETQYF TRBJ2-5 TRBV27 TRBD1 NA
TGTGCCAGCAGCTCCTCGGGACTAGGGACAGATACGCAGTATTTT CASSSSGLGTDTQYF TRBJ2-3 TRBV7-3 TRBD2 NA